The present TCR beta chain was sequenced within a study of blood T cells in healthy people across ages. Study-level findings and limits: Unsorted PBMCs prevented conclusive naive versus antigen-experienced comparison. The long-lived group displayed more naive CD4+ cells, plus higher diversity, than the aged donors did.

Primed by a sample-barcoded 5' primer and a J-beta primer mix, a second PCR proceeded for roughly 6 to 12 cycles. Every cDNA molecule bore a tag from a template-switch adaptor containing 12 random nucleotides. MiXCR was run by TCRdb on the 5' RACE reads, yielding one entry per CDR3 protein. The table lists 700,000 or so distinct CDR3 sequences, 20% to 25% of them singletons. Concerning this clonotype: Its target is unknown.

Germline V gene sequence: CDR1 KGHDR, CDR2 SFDVKD. This CDR3 region has 16 residues. After removal of 7 bases from V and 6 bases from J, the junction contained 10 bases not matched to a gene. The extraction recovered at least 5.5 micrograms of total RNA per sample. Source material: blood. The clonotype originates from a man between 65 and 85 years old in good health. The chain couples TRBV24-1 to TRBJ2-3; 12 bases agree with TRBD2. CDR3: CATRATSGSLADTQYF. CDR3 in DNA: TGTGCCACCAGAGCGACTAGCGGGAGTTTAGCTGATACGCAGTATTTT.